Listed below are T cell receptor beta chains from one sample, sequenced in a study of cytomegalovirus exposure and HLA in healthy donors. TCRdb's copy holds only in-frame clones and misses some; the assay was immunoSEQ multiplex PCR. The repertoire holds 64,000 or so clones, with about 85% as singletons. The sample was PBMCs. The receptor source for this set is a female donor in good health and CMV-seronegative. Both conserved end residues are part of each CDR3. Fields, in order: CDR3 DNA, CDR3 protein, clone size, J gene, V gene, D gene. D genes are given only for firm matches. Rows may omit the clone size; those that give it use once, few, many or a size class.

CDR3nt: TGTGCCATCAGCACTAGCGGGAGGGCCCTCCGGGCCGGGGAGCTGTTTTTT; CDR3aa: CAISTSGRALRAGELFF; abundance: few; j_gene: TRBJ2-2; v_gene: TRBV10-3; d_gene: TRBD2
CDR3nt: TGTGCCAGCAGCTTGGACAGAACATTAAACGAAGCTTTCTTT; CDR3aa: CASSLDRTLNEAFF; abundance: NA; j_gene: TRBJ1-1; v_gene: TRBV7-6; d_gene: NA
CDR3nt: TGTGCCAGCATGGGGCCCCGGGCCCATCCCGACGAGCAGTACTTC; CDR3aa: CASMGPRAHPDEQYF; abundance: NA; j_gene: TRBJ2-7; v_gene: TRBV28; d_gene: NA
CDR3nt: TGCGCCAGCAGCTTGGCAGGGGGGTTAGAGACCCAGTACTTC; CDR3aa: CASSLAGGLETQYF; abundance: NA; j_gene: TRBJ2-5; v_gene: TRBV5-1; d_gene: NA
CDR3nt: TGCGCCAGCAGTGAGTATCCCGGGACTAGTGGCTACGAGCAGTACTTC; CDR3aa: CASSEYPGTSGYEQYF; abundance: NA; j_gene: TRBJ2-7; v_gene: TRBV10-1; d_gene: TRBD2
CDR3nt: TGCGCCAGCAGTGGAGGCAGTAGCTCCTACAATGAGCAGTTCTTC; CDR3aa: CASSGGSSSYNEQFF; abundance: NA; j_gene: TRBJ2-1; v_gene: TRBV10-1; d_gene: NA
CDR3nt: TGCGCCAGCAGTGCCCAAATGAACACTGAAGCTTTCTTT; CDR3aa: CASSAQMNTEAFF; abundance: NA; j_gene: TRBJ1-1; v_gene: TRBV10-1; d_gene: NA
CDR3nt: TGTGCCAGCAGCAAGCGGCAGCTAAACACCGGGGAGCTGTTTTTT; CDR3aa: CASSKRQLNTGELFF; abundance: NA; j_gene: TRBJ2-2; v_gene: TRBV2; d_gene: NA
CDR3nt: TGTGCCAGCAGCCCCTTTGAGTTCACTGAAGCTTTCTTT; CDR3aa: CASSPFEFTEAFF; abundance: NA; j_gene: TRBJ1-1; v_gene: TRBV5-6; d_gene: NA
CDR3nt: TGTGCCAGCAGTGACTTAGACAGGGGAGGATACGAGCAGTACTTC; CDR3aa: CASSDLDRGGYEQYF; abundance: NA; j_gene: TRBJ2-7; v_gene: TRBV25-1; d_gene: TRBD1
CDR3nt: TGTGCCAGCAGCTTAAGTTTCGGCTCCTACGAGCAGTACTTC; CDR3aa: CASSLSFGSYEQYF; abundance: NA; j_gene: TRBJ2-7; v_gene: TRBV11-2; d_gene: NA
CDR3nt: TGTGCCAGCAGTTTTAGCGGGGGGATCGACGAGCAGTACTTC; CDR3aa: CASSFSGGIDEQYF; abundance: NA; j_gene: TRBJ2-7; v_gene: TRBV27; d_gene: TRBD2
CDR3nt: TGTGCCATCAGTGAGTCTGAGCGGGGGGGCCCCTCCGGGGAGCTGTTTTTT; CDR3aa: CAISESERGGPSGELFF; abundance: NA; j_gene: TRBJ2-2; v_gene: TRBV10-3; d_gene: TRBD2
CDR3nt: TGTGCCAGCAGTAAGGGCCGGACAGGGTTGAACACTGAAGCTTTCTTT; CDR3aa: CASSKGRTGLNTEAFF; abundance: NA; j_gene: TRBJ1-1; v_gene: TRBV27; d_gene: TRBD1
CDR3nt: TGTGCCAGCAGCCCGCGGACTGGCGCTACGGAGCAGTACTTC; CDR3aa: CASSPRTGATEQYF; abundance: NA; j_gene: TRBJ2-7; v_gene: TRBV7-2; d_gene: NA
CDR3nt: TGTGCCACCAGCAGAGATACGGGGGTTGGTAATGAAAAACTGTTTTTT; CDR3aa: CATSRDTGVGNEKLFF; abundance: NA; j_gene: TRBJ1-4; v_gene: TRBV15; d_gene: NA
CDR3nt: TGTGCCAGCAGTTACTCGCCTAGCGGACAAGAGACCCAGTACTTC; CDR3aa: CASSYSPSGQETQYF; abundance: NA; j_gene: TRBJ2-5; v_gene: TRBV6-5; d_gene: TRBD2
CDR3nt: TGTGCCAGCAGCGCCACGAGACTAGCCGGTGGGAATGAGCAGTTCTTC; CDR3aa: CASSATRLAGGNEQFF; abundance: NA; j_gene: TRBJ2-1; v_gene: TRBV9; d_gene: TRBD2
CDR3nt: TGTGCCAGCAGCTTAGTAGGTCTCCGGGACTGGGGCGATGGCTACACCTTC; CDR3aa: CASSLVGLRDWGDGYTF; abundance: NA; j_gene: TRBJ1-2; v_gene: TRBV7-2; d_gene: NA
CDR3nt: TGCGCCAGCAGCTTGGAGGCAGGCATGGGCTATGGCTACACCTTC; CDR3aa: CASSLEAGMGYGYTF; abundance: NA; j_gene: TRBJ1-2; v_gene: TRBV5-1; d_gene: NA
CDR3nt: TGTGCCATCAGTGAGTCTCAAACAGAGCAGTACTTC; CDR3aa: CAISESQTEQYF; abundance: NA; j_gene: TRBJ2-7; v_gene: TRBV10-3; d_gene: NA
CDR3nt: TGTGCCAGCAGTTATTGGACAGGTCACTACGCTAGAAATGAGCAGTTCTTC; CDR3aa: CASSYWTGHYARNEQFF; abundance: NA; j_gene: TRBJ2-1; v_gene: TRBV6-9; d_gene: TRBD1
CDR3nt: TGTGCCAGCAGCCCCAGGGGAAACACTGAAGCTTTCTTT; CDR3aa: CASSPRGNTEAFF; abundance: NA; j_gene: TRBJ1-1; v_gene: TRBV9; d_gene: NA
CDR3nt: TGTGCCAGCAGCCGAACAGGGGGTAGTCAGCCCCAGCATTTT; CDR3aa: CASSRTGGSQPQHF; abundance: NA; j_gene: TRBJ1-5; v_gene: TRBV9; d_gene: TRBD1
CDR3nt: TGTGCCACAGCCGAACCTGGGACTAGCGGGAGTTACTCCTACGAGCAGTACTTC; CDR3aa: CATAEPGTSGSYSYEQYF; abundance: few; j_gene: TRBJ2-7; v_gene: TRBV15; d_gene: TRBD2
CDR3nt: TGTGCCAGCAGTTTATCAGGGGCCCCCTCCTACAATGAGCAGTTCTTC; CDR3aa: CASSLSGAPSYNEQFF; abundance: NA; j_gene: TRBJ2-1; v_gene: TRBV27; d_gene: NA
CDR3nt: TGTGCCAGCAGTTTGGCGGGGGGTCATGAAAAACTGTTTTTT; CDR3aa: CASSLAGGHEKLFF; abundance: NA; j_gene: TRBJ1-4; v_gene: TRBV28; d_gene: NA
CDR3nt: TGTGCCAGCAGTGGGAGCTACGAGCAGTACTTC; CDR3aa: CASSGSYEQYF; abundance: NA; j_gene: TRBJ2-7; v_gene: TRBV2; d_gene: NA
CDR3nt: TGTGCCAGCTCACCGGGGGGACCGGGGATTCAGCCCCAGCATTTT; CDR3aa: CASSPGGPGIQPQHF; abundance: NA; j_gene: TRBJ1-5; v_gene: TRBV18; d_gene: NA
CDR3nt: TGTGCCAGCAGCTTACGGCTGGGGCCGTACACTGAAGCTTTCTTT; CDR3aa: CASSLRLGPYTEAFF; abundance: NA; j_gene: TRBJ1-1; v_gene: TRBV7-2; d_gene: NA
CDR3nt: TGTGCCAGCAGCGTAGTAGCCCTAGCGAACACCGGGGAGCTGTTTTTT; CDR3aa: CASSVVALANTGELFF; abundance: NA; j_gene: TRBJ2-2; v_gene: TRBV9; d_gene: NA
CDR3nt: TGTGCCAGCAGATCCCGCTACGAGCAGTACTTC; CDR3aa: CASRSRYEQYF; abundance: NA; j_gene: TRBJ2-7; v_gene: TRBV27; d_gene: NA
CDR3nt: TGTGCCAGCTCACCAACAGGTACCACAGATACGCAGTATTTT; CDR3aa: CASSPTGTTDTQYF; abundance: once; j_gene: TRBJ2-3; v_gene: TRBV18; d_gene: NA
CDR3nt: TGTGCCAGCAGTTTACCCGGGAGAGCCGTCTACGAGCAGTACTTC; CDR3aa: CASSLPGRAVYEQYF; abundance: NA; j_gene: TRBJ2-7; v_gene: TRBV28; d_gene: NA
CDR3nt: TGTGCCAGCAGGCTTGAGGGGAGGGGTTATGGCTACACCTTC; CDR3aa: CASRLEGRGYGYTF; abundance: NA; j_gene: TRBJ1-2; v_gene: TRBV27; d_gene: NA
CDR3nt: TGTGCCAGCAGCTCAGGGGGCTTACGCTCCTACGAGCAGTACTTC; CDR3aa: CASSSGGLRSYEQYF; abundance: once; j_gene: TRBJ2-7; v_gene: TRBV7-2; d_gene: TRBD1
CDR3nt: TGTGCCAGCAGCCAAGCGGGACAGGACTACGAGCAGTACTTC; CDR3aa: CASSQAGQDYEQYF; abundance: NA; j_gene: TRBJ2-7; v_gene: TRBV4-2; d_gene: TRBD1
CDR3nt: TGTTCCAGCCCTAACTACCCCGGGACAAACACCGGGGAGCTGTTTTTT; CDR3aa: CSSPNYPGTNTGELFF; abundance: NA; j_gene: TRBJ2-2; v_gene: TRBV7-9; d_gene: NA
CDR3nt: TGTGCCAGCAGCTTGGCCGGGACACCTAACACTGAAGCTTTCTTT; CDR3aa: CASSLAGTPNTEAFF; abundance: NA; j_gene: TRBJ1-1; v_gene: TRBV5-5; d_gene: NA
CDR3nt: TGCGCCAGCAGCCAACCCCTGAGCATAAGCGGGAGGGCCAGGGAGCAGTTCTTC; CDR3aa: CASSQPLSISGRAREQFF; abundance: NA; j_gene: TRBJ2-1; v_gene: TRBV4-1; d_gene: TRBD2
CDR3nt: TGTGCCAGCAGTTTAGACAGGGGGCAGGGGGAGCTGTTTTTT; CDR3aa: CASSLDRGQGELFF; abundance: NA; j_gene: TRBJ2-2; v_gene: TRBV27; d_gene: TRBD1
CDR3nt: TGTGCCAGCAGCGTTAGCGGGGGGAGCACCGGGGAGCTGTTTTTT; CDR3aa: CASSVSGGSTGELFF; abundance: NA; j_gene: TRBJ2-2; v_gene: TRBV7-8; d_gene: TRBD2
CDR3nt: TGTGCCAGCAGTTTGTCAGGGAGGTACGAGCAGTACTTC; CDR3aa: CASSLSGRYEQYF; abundance: NA; j_gene: TRBJ2-7; v_gene: TRBV28; d_gene: NA
CDR3nt: TGTGCCAGCAGCGACACAGGGGGGGGCTATGGCTACACCTTC; CDR3aa: CASSDTGGGYGYTF; abundance: NA; j_gene: TRBJ1-2; v_gene: TRBV7-9; d_gene: TRBD1
CDR3nt: TGTGCCAGCAGTTACCCGCCCCAGGACCAAGAGACCCAGTACTTC; CDR3aa: CASSYPPQDQETQYF; abundance: NA; j_gene: TRBJ2-5; v_gene: TRBV6-7; d_gene: NA
CDR3nt: TGTGCCAGCAGTTACGGTCAGGGGGCAGAGACTGAAGCTTTCTTT; CDR3aa: CASSYGQGAETEAFF; abundance: NA; j_gene: TRBJ1-1; v_gene: TRBV6-5; d_gene: TRBD1
CDR3nt: TGTGCCAGCAGCTCTCAGGAATCGGATAATTCACCCCTCCACTTT; CDR3aa: CASSSQESDNSPLHF; abundance: NA; j_gene: TRBJ1-6; v_gene: TRBV7-8; d_gene: NA
CDR3nt: TGTGCTAGCTTGTGGAGAGAAATAGGGGACACTGAAGCTTTCTTT; CDR3aa: CASLWREIGDTEAFF; abundance: NA; j_gene: TRBJ1-1; v_gene: TRBV12-5; d_gene: NA
CDR3nt: TGTGCTAGTGGTTTGGACCCTAGCGCCCAAGAGACCCAGTACTTC; CDR3aa: CASGLDPSAQETQYF; abundance: NA; j_gene: TRBJ2-5; v_gene: TRBV12-5; d_gene: NA
CDR3nt: TGTGCCAGCAGCTTGAAGGGGACTGAAGCTTTCTTT; CDR3aa: CASSLKGTEAFF; abundance: NA; j_gene: TRBJ1-1; v_gene: TRBV5-4; d_gene: NA